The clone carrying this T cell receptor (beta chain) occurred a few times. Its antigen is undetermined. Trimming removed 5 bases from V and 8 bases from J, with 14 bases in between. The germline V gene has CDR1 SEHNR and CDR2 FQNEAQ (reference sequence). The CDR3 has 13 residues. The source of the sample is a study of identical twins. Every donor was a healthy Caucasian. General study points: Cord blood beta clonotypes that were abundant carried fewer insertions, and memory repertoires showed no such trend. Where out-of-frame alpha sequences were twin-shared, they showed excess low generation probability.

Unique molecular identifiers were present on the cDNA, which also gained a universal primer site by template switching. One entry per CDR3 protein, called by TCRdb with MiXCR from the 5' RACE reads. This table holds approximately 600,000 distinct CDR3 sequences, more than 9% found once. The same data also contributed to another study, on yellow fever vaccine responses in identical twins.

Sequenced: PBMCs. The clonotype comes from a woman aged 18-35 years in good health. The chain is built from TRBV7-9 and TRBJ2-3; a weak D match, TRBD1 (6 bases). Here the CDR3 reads CASSHNRDLTQYF. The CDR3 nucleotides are TGTGCCAGCAGCCACAACAGGGACCTTACGCAGTATTTT.